What follows describes a single T cell receptor (beta chain). The data were taken from a study of T cell changes during pregnancy in multiple sclerosis. Clones were sequenced by immunoSEQ multiplex PCR, and TCRdb holds only the in-frame ones, with some missing. The table lists 75,000 to 95,000 clones, almost 95% of them singletons. This material consisted of peripheral blood, taken after pregnancy. The sequence derives from a female donor with multiple sclerosis, enrolled in a pregnancy study.

This CDR3 is CASSGIRDRGIEQFF. The CDR3 DNA reads as TGTGCCAGCAGTGGGATCCGGGACAGGGGGATTGAGCAGTTCTTC. This chain joins TRBV2 and TRBJ2-1; 11 positions agree with TRBD1. The CDR3 consists of 15 residues. Germline loops: CDR1 SNHLY, CDR2 FYNNEI. Trimming took 4 bases from V and 9 from J; bases not matched to a gene: 8.